This T cell receptor (beta chain) was identified in a study of CD8 T cells in ankylosing spondylitis. General study results and limits: A TCR beta motif of eight highly homologous variants appeared characteristic of ankylosing spondylitis blood. Researchers reportedly found disease-linked clones significantly enriched in matched ankylosing spondylitis synovial fluid.

About this clonotype: Its antigen is not known. An end of the junction does not agree with germline; a read error may underlie this.

Germline assignment: CDR1 DFQATT and CDR2 SNEGSKA (reference sequence). This CDR3 is built from 16 residues. Quantitative 5'-RACE with molecular barcodes generated TCR beta libraries. TCRdb ran MiXCR on the 5' RACE reads and lists one entry per CDR3 protein. This sample yields hundreds of thousands of distinct CDR3 sequences, of which 17% are seen a single time; 0.85% to 1.3% belongs to the top ten. This TCR was sampled from a male donor with ankylosing spondylitis. The chain recombines TRBV20-1 with TRBJ2-4, with TRBD2 matching 11 bases. Specimen: blood, either unsorted or a sorted T cell fraction (not recorded which). The CDR3, as DNA: TGCAGTACTAGCGGGAGTCCCCGGGGCCACAAAAACATTCAGTACTTC. It specifies CSTSGSPRGHKNIQYF.